This TCR beta chain was found in a study of OX40 agonist ivuxolimab in advanced cancers. Across the study: Patients were 82.7% male with ages roughly 23 to 85, mean approximately 55.

Assay: immunoSEQ multiplex PCR; the TCRdb copy retains only in-frame clones and omits some. The table lists roughly 90,000 clones, around 85% of them singletons. This material consisted of CD4+ or CD8+ T cells sorted from blood, taken in a trial of the OX40 agonist ivuxolimab. This sequence was found in an adult with an advanced solid tumor such as melanoma, head and neck, liver or kidney cancer.

For the CDR3, the DNA is TGTGCCAGCAGCTTGGGCGGGGGGAGCTACGAGCAGTACGTC. Encoded protein: CASSLGGGSYEQYV. The chain carries TRBV5-4 and TRBJ2-7; 8 bases match TRBD2. V dropped 0 bases and J dropped 3; count of bases not matched to a gene: 2. The CDR3 extends over 14 amino acids. Germline V gene lookup returns CDR1 SGHNT and CDR2 YYREEE (reference sequence).